The 18 T cell receptor beta chains given below trace back to one sample, sequenced in a study of sequential checkpoint blockade in melanoma. Generated by immunoSEQ multiplex PCR, the TCRdb table keeps only in-frame clones and is missing some. The sample has around 12,000 clones, roughly 70% seen once; the top ten hold roughly 25%. Treatment reported: randomized to nivolumab then ipilimumab (arm A) or the reverse (arm B). The sequencing here drew on CD8+ T cells sorted from blood (inferred from file names), taken from a patient given nivolumab and ipilimumab in sequence. The receptor set was obtained from a human donor with melanoma.

V is TRBV6-1 and J is TRBJ1-1, with no clear D. Trimming left V 5 bases short and J 11 bases short, with 6 bases between. Germline values: CDR1 MNHNS, CDR2 SASEGT. The CDR3 length is 9 residues. The CDR3 region is CASSTGAFF. As DNA, the CDR3 is TGTGCCAGCAGTACCGGGGCTTTCTTT.

This clone was detected once. An end of the junction differs from the germline gene, which may be a read error. The rearrangement joins TRBV5-6 to TRBJ2-4; 8 nucleotides align to TRBD2. The CDR3 spans 13 residues. Germline lookup yields CDR1 SGHDT and CDR2 YYEEEE. The CDR3 bases are TGTGCCAGCAGCGGACTAGCCCAAAACATTCAGTACTTC. As protein: CASSGLAQNIQYF.

The chain links TRBV19 to TRBJ2-7; 8 bases are a match to TRBD1. CDR3 length: 16 residues. The germline gives CDR1 LNHDA, CDR2 SQIVND (reference sequence). Losses at the gene ends were 6 bases for V and 2 bases for J; bases not matched to a gene: 12. CDR3 DNA: TGTGCCAGTAGCGAGGGACAGGTTACAGGGACCTACGAGCAGTACTTC. This gives the protein CASSEGQVTGTYEQYF.

This clone showed up just a few times. This chain uses TRBV6-1 with TRBJ2-3; the match to TRBD2 covers 8 bases. V was pared by 4 bases and J by 2 bases, with 5 bases of the junction left unmatched. Germline CDR1 MNHNS, CDR2 SASEGT. CDR3 length: 15 residues. CDR3 DNA sequence: TGTGCCAGCAGTGTTATAGCGGGGTCCACAGATACGCAGTATTTT. It yields the protein CASSVIAGSTDTQYF.

This clone occurred once. The chain couples TRBV7-8 to TRBJ2-5, with 8 nucleotides matching TRBD2. The DNA end is a closer match to TRBJ2-7, so the J assignment may be wrong. CDR3 length equals 16 residues. CDR1 is SGHVS and CDR2 is FQNEAQ in the germline V gene. The CDR3 DNA is TGTGCCAGCAGCTCCCGGGGGGGGAGAGGGGAAGGCGAGCAGTACTTC. It codes for CASSSRGGRGEGEQYF.

The gene calls are TRBV27 and TRBJ2-1; maybe TRBD2 (6 bases). V was shortened by 8 bases and J by 0 bases, with 17 bases between the two germline ends. This CDR3 is built from 16 residues. Germline V gives CDR1 MNHEY, CDR2 SMNVEV (reference sequence). The CDR3 region is CASFQGGTHSYNEQFF. CDR3 bases: TGTGCCAGCTTCCAAGGCGGGACCCACTCCTACAATGAGCAGTTCTTC.

This chain uses TRBV7-6 with TRBJ2-2; no reliable D call. The CDR3 extends over 16 amino acids. Trimming removed 1 base from V and 4 bases from J, with 13 bases in between. Germline V gives CDR1 SGHVS, CDR2 FNYEAQ. The CDR3 is CASSLGFAGTTGELFF. CDR3 coding DNA: TGTGCCAGCAGCTTAGGGTTCGCAGGAACCACCGGGGAGCTGTTTTTT.

The chain recombines TRBV27 with TRBJ2-7; 8 bases agree with TRBD2. CDR1 is MNHEY and CDR2 is SMNVEV in the germline V gene (reference sequence). The ends lost 4 bases at V and 2 bases at J; junction bases unmatched: 4. The CDR3 contains 14 residues. The CDR3 bases are TGTGCCAGCAGTTCCACTAGCGGCCCCTACGAGCAGTACTTC. This codes for CASSSTSGPYEQYF.

The gene calls are TRBV2 and TRBJ2-7; D might be TRBD1 (6 bases). The CDR3 loop spans 14 amino acids. The V end lost 2 bases, the J end lost 6 bases, and 14 bases lay between the germline ends. CDR1 and CDR2 from the germline V gene are SNHLY and FYNNEI. CDR3 bases: TGTGCCAGCAGTGAATTTGGGACACCTTTCGAGCAGTACTTC. Protein sequence: CASSEFGTPFEQYF.

The chain couples TRBV4-3 to TRBJ1-2; D is unclear. Per germline, CDR1 LGHNA and CDR2 YSLEER. Trimming removed 1 base from V and 4 bases from J, with 7 bases in between. The CDR3 covers 13 residues. As DNA, the CDR3 is TGCGCCAGCAGCCAAGGAGGCCCCTATGGCTACACCTTC. Protein: CASSQGGPYGYTF.

The J gene is TRBJ1-4, the V gene TRBV27, with a tentative D call TRBD1 (6 bases). The length of the CDR3 is 15 residues. Trimming removed 0 bases at V and 8 bases at J, with 13 bases between. Per germline, CDR1 MNHEY and CDR2 SMNVEV (reference sequence). The CDR3 DNA is TGTGCCAGCAGTTTATCGCGAGGGGGTGGGGAAAAACTGTTTTTT. Translation gives CASSLSRGGGEKLFF.

The chain couples TRBV18 to TRBJ2-7; a weak D match, TRBD2 (6 bases). Trimming took 0 bases from V and 1 from J, leaving 10 bases between them. The CDR3 is 15 residues long. The germline V gene has CDR1 KGHSH and CDR2 LQKENI. The CDR3 DNA follows: TGTGCCAGCTCACCACCGACTAGAGGTTCCTACGAGCAGTACTTC. As protein: CASSPPTRGSYEQYF.

The chain links TRBV13 to TRBJ2-7; TRBD1 aligns across 12 bases. The CDR3 sequence is 15 residues long. The trim removed 5 bases at V and 4 bases at J, leaving 6 bases unmatched. Germline CDR1 reads PRHDT; CDR2 reads FYEKMQ (reference sequence). This CDR3 reads CASSPEGQGAYEQYF. The CDR3 DNA reads as TGTGCCAGCAGCCCTGAGGGACAGGGGGCATACGAGCAGTACTTC.

The chain has TRBV11-2 and TRBJ2-3; TRBD2 might be the D (5 bases). V was shortened by 3 bases and J by 6 bases, with 19 bases between the two germline ends. The CDR3 has 16 amino acids. The germline V gene has CDR1 SGHAT and CDR2 FQNNGV. Written as DNA, the CDR3 is TGTGCCAGCAGCTTGGGTGCGGGCCCCCCCGTGGATACGCAGTATTTT. As protein: CASSLGAGPPVDTQYF. Based on the CDR3 plus reference TRBV11-2 and TRBJ2-3, the full variable domain is EAGVAQSPRYKIIEKRQSVAFWCNPISGHATLYWYQQILGQGPKLLIQFQNNGVVDDSQLPKDRFSAERLKGVDSTLKIQPAKLEDSAVYLCASSLGAGPPVDTQYFGPGTRLTVL.

V gene TRBV4-1 combines with J gene TRBJ1-1; 7 bases are a match to TRBD1. The germline V gene has CDR1 MGHRA and CDR2 YSYEKL. V lost 3 bases to trimming and J lost 0 bases; unmatched junction nucleotides: 13. The CDR3 length is 18 residues. The CDR3: CASSHPTGANLLNTEAFF. In nucleotides, the CDR3 is TGCGCCAGCAGCCATCCTACAGGGGCCAACCTATTGAACACTGAAGCTTTCTTT.

This sequence joins TRBV13 and TRBJ2-1; 10 bases map to TRBD2. The ends lost 1 base at V and 0 bases at J; junction bases unmatched: 6. Germline-derived CDR1 and CDR2 are PRHDT and FYEKMQ (reference sequence). The length of the CDR3 is 18 residues. CDR3 bases: TGTGCCAGCAGCTTAGCACTAGCGGGACCAAGCTCCTACAATGAGCAGTTCTTC. Its protein product is CASSLALAGPSSYNEQFF.

This clone came up once. This sequence joins TRBV4-1 and TRBJ2-2, with TRBD1 matching over 8 bases. From germline, CDR1 is MGHRA and CDR2 YSYEKL. V lost 5 bases to trimming and J lost 1 base; unmatched junction nucleotides: 3. The CDR3 totals 15 residues. CDR3 region: CASSFGQGNTGELFF. CDR3 nucleotide sequence: TGCGCCAGCAGCTTTGGACAGGGGAACACCGGGGAGCTGTTTTTT.

V and J are TRBV29-1 and TRBJ2-3, with D tentatively TRBD1 (6 bases). CDR1 and CDR2 from the germline V gene are SQVTM and ANQGSEA. V was cut by 4 bases and J by 0 bases, with 20 bases left in between. CDR3 length equals 17 residues. CDR3 nucleotide sequence: TGCAGCGTTGCGCCAAAACCGGGACATTCAAGCACAGATACGCAGTATTTT. Its translation is CSVAPKPGHSSTDTQYF.